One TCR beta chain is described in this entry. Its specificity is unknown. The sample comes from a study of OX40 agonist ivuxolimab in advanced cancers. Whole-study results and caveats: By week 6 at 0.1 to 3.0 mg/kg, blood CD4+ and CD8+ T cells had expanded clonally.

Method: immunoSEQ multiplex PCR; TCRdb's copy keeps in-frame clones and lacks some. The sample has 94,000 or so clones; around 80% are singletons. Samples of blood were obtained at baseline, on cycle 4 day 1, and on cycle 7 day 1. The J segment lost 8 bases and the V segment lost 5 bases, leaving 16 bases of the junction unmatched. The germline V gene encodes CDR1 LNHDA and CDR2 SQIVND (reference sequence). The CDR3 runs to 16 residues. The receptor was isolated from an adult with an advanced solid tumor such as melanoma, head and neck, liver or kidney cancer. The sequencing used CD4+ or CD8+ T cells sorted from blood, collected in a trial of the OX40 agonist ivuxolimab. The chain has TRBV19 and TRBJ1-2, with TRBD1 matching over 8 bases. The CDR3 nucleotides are TGTGCCAGTAGTGAGACAGGGGAAACCGGACGTCGGGGCTACACCTTC. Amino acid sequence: CASSETGETGRRGYTF.